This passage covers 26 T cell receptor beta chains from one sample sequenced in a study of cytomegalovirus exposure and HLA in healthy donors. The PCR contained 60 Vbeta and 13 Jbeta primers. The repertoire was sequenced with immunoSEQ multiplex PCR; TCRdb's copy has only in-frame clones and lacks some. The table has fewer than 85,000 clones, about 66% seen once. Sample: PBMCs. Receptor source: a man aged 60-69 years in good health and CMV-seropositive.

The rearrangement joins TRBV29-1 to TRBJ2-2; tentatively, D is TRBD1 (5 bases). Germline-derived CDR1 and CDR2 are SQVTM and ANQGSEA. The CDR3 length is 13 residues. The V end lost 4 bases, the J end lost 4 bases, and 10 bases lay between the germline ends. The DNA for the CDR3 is TGCAGCGTTGGTGACAGTCCCACCGGGGAGCTGTTTTTT. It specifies CSVGDSPTGELFF.

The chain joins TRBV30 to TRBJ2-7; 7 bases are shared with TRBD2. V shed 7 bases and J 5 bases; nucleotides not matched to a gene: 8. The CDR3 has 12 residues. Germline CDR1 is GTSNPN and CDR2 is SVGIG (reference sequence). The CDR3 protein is CASTGGLNEQYF. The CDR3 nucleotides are TGTGCCTCAACGGGGGGTCTAAACGAGCAGTACTTC.

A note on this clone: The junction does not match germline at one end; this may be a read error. This CDR3 reads CASSPSSSGANVLTF. The CDR3 nucleotides are TGTGCCAGCAGTCCCTCTAGCTCTGGAGCCAACGTCCTGACTTTC. This sequence joins TRBV2 and TRBJ2-6, with a tentative D call TRBD2 (5 bases). CDR3 length equals 15 residues. Germline CDR1 is SNHLY and CDR2 is FYNNEI.

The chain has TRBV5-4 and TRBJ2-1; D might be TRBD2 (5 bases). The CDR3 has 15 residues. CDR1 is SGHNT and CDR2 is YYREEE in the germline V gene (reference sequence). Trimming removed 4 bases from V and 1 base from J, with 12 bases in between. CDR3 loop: CASSPGGGSYNEQFF. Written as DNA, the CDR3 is TGTGCCAGCAGCCCCGGAGGAGGATCCTACAATGAGCAGTTCTTC.

The CDR3 coding sequence is TGTGCCTGGGGTACTCTCGGCACAGATACGCAGTATTTT. This codes for CAWGTLGTDTQYF. The chain employs TRBV30 and TRBJ2-3; no definite D call. The CDR3 totals 13 residues. V was pared by 5 bases and J by 1 base, with 10 bases between. The germline V gene has CDR1 GTSNPN and CDR2 SVGIG (reference sequence).

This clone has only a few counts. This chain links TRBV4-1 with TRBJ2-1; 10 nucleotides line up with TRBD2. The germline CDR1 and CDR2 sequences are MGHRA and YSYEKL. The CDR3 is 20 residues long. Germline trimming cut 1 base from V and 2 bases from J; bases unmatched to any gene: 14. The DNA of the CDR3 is TGCGCCAGCAGCCAAGGACCCGCTAGCGGGAGTGGACGCGCCTACAATGAGCAGTTCTTC. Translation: CASSQGPASGSGRAYNEQFF.

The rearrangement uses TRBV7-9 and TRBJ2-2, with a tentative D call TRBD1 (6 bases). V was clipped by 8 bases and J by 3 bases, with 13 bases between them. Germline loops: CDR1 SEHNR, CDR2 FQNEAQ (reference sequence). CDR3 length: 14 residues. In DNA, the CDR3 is TGTGCCAGCGGCCACAGGGCCCACACCGGGGAGCTGTTTTTT. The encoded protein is CASGHRAHTGELFF.

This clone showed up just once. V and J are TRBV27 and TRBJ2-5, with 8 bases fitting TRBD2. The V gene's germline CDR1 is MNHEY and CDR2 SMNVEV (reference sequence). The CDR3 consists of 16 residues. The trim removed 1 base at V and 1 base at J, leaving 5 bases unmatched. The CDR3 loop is CASSLLYGGAQETQYF. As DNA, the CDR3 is TGTGCCAGCAGTTTATTATACGGGGGGGCCCAAGAGACCCAGTACTTC.

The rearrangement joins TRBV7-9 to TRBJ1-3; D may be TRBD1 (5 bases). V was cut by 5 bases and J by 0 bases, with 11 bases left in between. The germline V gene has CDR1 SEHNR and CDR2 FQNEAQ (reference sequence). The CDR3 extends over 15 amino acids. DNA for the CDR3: TGTGCCAGCAGCCCCCAACAGGTCTCTGGAAACACCATATATTTT. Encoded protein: CASSPQQVSGNTIYF. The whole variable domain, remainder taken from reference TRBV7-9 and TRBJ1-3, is DTGVSQNPRHKITKRGQNVTFRCDPISEHNRLYWYRQTLGQGPEFLTYFQNEAQLEKSRLLSDRFSAERPKGSFSTLEIQRTEQGDSAMYLCASSPQQVSGNTIYFGEGSWLTVV.

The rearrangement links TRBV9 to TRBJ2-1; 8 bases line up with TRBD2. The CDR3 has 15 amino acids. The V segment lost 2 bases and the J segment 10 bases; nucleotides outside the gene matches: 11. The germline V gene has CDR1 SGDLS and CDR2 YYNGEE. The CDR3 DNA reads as TGTGCCAGCAGCGTTGGCAGCGGGAGAAGTGGAGAGCAGTTCTTC. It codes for CASSVGSGRSGEQFF. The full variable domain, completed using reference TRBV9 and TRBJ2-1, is DSGVTQTPKHLITATGQRVTLRCSPRSGDLSVYWYQQSLDQGLQFLIQYYNGEERAKGNILERFSAQQFPDLHSELNLSSLELGDSALYFCASSVGSGRSGEQFFGPGTRLTVL.

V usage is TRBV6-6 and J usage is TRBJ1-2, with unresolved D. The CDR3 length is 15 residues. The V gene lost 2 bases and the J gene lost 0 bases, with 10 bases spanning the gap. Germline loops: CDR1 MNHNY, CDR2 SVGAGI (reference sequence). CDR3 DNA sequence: TGTGCCAGCAGTTACGGAGACGGCACTAACTATGGCTACACCTTC. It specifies CASSYGDGTNYGYTF.

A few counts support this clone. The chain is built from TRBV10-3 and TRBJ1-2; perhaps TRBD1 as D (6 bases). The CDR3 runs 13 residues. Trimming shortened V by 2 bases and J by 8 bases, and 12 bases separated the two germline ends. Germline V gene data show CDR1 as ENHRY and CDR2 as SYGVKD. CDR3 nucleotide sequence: TGTGCCATCAGTGAGCCAGGGGAGGGCGGCTACACCTTC. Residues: CAISEPGEGGYTF.

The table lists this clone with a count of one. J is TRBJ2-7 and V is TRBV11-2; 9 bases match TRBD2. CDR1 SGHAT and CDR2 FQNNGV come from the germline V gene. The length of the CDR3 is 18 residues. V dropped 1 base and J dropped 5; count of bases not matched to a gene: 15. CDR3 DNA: TGTGCCAGCAGCTTAGGGAGAGCGGGGGGCCTCCTTTCACACGAGCAGTACTTC. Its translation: CASSLGRAGGLLSHEQYF.

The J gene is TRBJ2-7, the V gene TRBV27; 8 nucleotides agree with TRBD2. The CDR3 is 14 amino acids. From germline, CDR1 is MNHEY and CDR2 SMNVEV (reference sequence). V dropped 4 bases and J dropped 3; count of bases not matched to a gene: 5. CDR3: CASSYWSGSYEQYF. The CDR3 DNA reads TGTGCCAGCAGTTACTGGAGCGGGAGCTACGAGCAGTACTTC.

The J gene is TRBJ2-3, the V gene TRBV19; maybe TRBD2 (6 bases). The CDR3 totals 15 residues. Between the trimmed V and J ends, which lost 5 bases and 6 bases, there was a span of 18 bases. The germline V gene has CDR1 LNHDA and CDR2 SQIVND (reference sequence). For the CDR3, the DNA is TGTGCCAGTAGTCTCGGGAGCTCCATACGGGATACGCAGTATTTT. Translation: CASSLGSSIRDTQYF. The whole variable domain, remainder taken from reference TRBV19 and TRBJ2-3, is DGGITQSPKYLFRKEGQNVTLSCEQNLNHDAMYWYRQDPGQGLRLIYYSQIVNDFQKGDIAEGYSVSREKKESFPLTVTSAQKNPTAFYLCASSLGSSIRDTQYFGPGTRLTVL.

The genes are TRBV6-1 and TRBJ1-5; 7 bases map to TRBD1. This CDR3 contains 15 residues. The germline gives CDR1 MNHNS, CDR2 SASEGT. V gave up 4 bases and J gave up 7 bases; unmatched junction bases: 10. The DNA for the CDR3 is TGTGCCAGCAGTGTGGGACAGTCGCTAGCGCAGCCCCAGCATTTT. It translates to CASSVGQSLAQPQHF.

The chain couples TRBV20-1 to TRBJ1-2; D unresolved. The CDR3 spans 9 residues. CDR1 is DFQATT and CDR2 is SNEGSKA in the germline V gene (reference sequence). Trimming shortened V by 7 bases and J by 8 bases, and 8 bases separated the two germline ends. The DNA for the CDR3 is TGCAGTGTTTCGTTCGGCTACACCTTC. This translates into CSVSFGYTF.

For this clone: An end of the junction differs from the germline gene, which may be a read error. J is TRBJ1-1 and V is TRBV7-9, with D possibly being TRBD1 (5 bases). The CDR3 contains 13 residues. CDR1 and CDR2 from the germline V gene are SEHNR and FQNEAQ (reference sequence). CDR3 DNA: TGTTCCAGCAGCTTAGGCCGGGACTTTGAAGCTTTCTTT. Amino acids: CSSSLGRDFEAFF.

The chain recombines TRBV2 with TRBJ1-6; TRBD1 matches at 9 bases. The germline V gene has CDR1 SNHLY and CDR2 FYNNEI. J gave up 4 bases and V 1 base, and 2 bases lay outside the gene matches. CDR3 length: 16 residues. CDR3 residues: CASSEDRGLYNSPLHF. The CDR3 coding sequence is TGTGCCAGCAGTGAAGACAGGGGGCTTTATAATTCACCCCTCCACTTT.

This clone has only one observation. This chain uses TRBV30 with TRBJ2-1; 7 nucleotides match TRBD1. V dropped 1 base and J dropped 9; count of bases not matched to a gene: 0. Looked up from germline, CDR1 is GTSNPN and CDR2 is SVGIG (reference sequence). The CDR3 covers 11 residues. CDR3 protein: CAWSGTGEQFF. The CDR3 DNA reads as TGTGCCTGGAGTGGGACAGGTGAGCAGTTCTTC.

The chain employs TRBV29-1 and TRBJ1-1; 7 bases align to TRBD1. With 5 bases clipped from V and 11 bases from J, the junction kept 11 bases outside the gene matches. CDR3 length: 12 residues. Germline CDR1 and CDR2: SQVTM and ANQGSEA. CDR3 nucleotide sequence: TGCAGCGTTAGTCCTCCGGGACAGTTGGCTTTCTTT. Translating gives CSVSPPGQLAFF.

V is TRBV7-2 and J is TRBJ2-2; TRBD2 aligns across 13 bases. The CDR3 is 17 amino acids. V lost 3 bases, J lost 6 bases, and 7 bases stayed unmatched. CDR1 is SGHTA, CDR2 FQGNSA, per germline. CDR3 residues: CASSFTSGGAMAGELFF. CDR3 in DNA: TGTGCCAGCAGCTTTACTAGCGGGGGGGCCATGGCCGGGGAGCTGTTTTTT.

This chain's CDR3 is CASRTGGVLAGDDGELFF. In DNA, the CDR3 is TGTGCCAGTAGGACAGGGGGCGTACTAGCGGGAGATGACGGGGAGCTGTTTTTT. The chain links TRBV19 to TRBJ2-2; a possible D gene is TRBD2 (11 bases). Germline CDR1 reads LNHDA; CDR2 reads SQIVND (reference sequence). The CDR3 has 18 residues. V was cut by 6 bases and J by 7 bases, with 27 bases left in between.

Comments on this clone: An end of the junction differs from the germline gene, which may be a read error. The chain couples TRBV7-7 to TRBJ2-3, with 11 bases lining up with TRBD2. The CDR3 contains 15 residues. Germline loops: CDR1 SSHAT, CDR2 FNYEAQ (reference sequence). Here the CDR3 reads CASSLAGGSTDTQYF. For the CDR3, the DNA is TGTGCTAGCAGCTTAGCGGGAGGGAGCACAGATACGCAGTATTTT.

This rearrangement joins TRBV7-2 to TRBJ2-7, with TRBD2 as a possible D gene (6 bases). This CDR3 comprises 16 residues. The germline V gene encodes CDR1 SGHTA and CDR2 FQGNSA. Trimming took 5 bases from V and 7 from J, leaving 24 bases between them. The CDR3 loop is CASSQIYGGFPMEQYF. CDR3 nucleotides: TGTGCCAGCAGCCAAATCTACGGGGGTTTCCCTATGGAGCAGTACTTC.

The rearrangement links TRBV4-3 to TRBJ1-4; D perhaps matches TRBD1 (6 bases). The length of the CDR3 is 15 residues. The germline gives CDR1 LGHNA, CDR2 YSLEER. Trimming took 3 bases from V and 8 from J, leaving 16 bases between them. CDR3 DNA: TGCGCCAGCAGCCACGGCAGGGGAGTTGGCGAAAAACTGTTTTTT. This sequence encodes CASSHGRGVGEKLFF.